This T cell receptor (beta chain) was sequenced in a study of T cell changes during pregnancy in multiple sclerosis. Trimming pared 2 bases from V and 0 bases from J, leaving 12 bases between. CDR1 and CDR2 from the germline V gene are SGHTS and YDEGEE. CDR3 length equals 16 residues. Sequencing was performed with immunoSEQ multiplex PCR; in TCRdb, only in-frame clones are kept and a portion is missing. Among about 46,000 clones, 75% to 95% were seen once, and the ten largest hold about 3.1%. The chain has TRBV5-8 and TRBJ1-5; D not certain. The sample in question was CD8+ T cells from peripheral blood mononuclear cells, obtained in the second trimester of pregnancy. The clonotype originates from a female donor with multiple sclerosis, enrolled in a pregnancy study. The CDR3 DNA reads TGTGCCAGCAGCTTCGGCGGAGGGTATAGCAATCAGCCCCAGCATTTT. Its translation: CASSFGGGYSNQPQHF.